The entry below describes one TCR beta chain. The data stem from a study of blood T cell repertoires in COVID-19. Study details: COVID-19 samples from acute and convalescent phases originated in the United States, Italy and Spain.

Enrolment of Seattle patients took place during active infection, and they were followed longitudinally. TCRdb's copy holds only in-frame clones and misses some; the assay was immunoSEQ multiplex PCR. The sample has about 130,000 clones; 70% to 80% are singletons. The J segment lost 2 bases and the V segment lost 4 bases, leaving 7 bases of the junction unmatched. The CDR3 is 16 residues long. Germline CDR1 LGHDT, CDR2 YNNKEL (reference sequence). Sequencing was performed on peripheral blood. The sequence came from a woman aged 65 to 85 with COVID-19, enrolled during active disease. This rearrangement joins TRBV3-1 (or the pseudogene TRBV3-2) to TRBJ2-2; 7 bases map to TRBD2. The CDR3 spells CASSPGGGFNTGELFF. The CDR3 nucleotides read TGTGCCAGCAGCCCAGGCGGGGGATTCAACACCGGGGAGCTGTTTTTT.